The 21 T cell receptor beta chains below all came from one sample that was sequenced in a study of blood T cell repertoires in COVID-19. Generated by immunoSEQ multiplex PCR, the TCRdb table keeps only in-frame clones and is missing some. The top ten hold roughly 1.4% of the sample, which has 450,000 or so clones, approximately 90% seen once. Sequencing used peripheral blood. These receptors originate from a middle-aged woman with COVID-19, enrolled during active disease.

The CDR3 sequence: CASSGGSQGSYYGYTF. In DNA form, the CDR3 reads TGTGCCAGCAGTGGGGGCTCTCAGGGGTCTTACTATGGCTACACCTTC. This chain links TRBV5-4 with TRBJ1-2, with D maybe TRBD1 (6 bases). Trimming cost V 5 bases and J 3 bases, with 20 bases left between them. From germline, CDR1 is SGHNT and CDR2 YYREEE (reference sequence). The CDR3 contains 16 residues.

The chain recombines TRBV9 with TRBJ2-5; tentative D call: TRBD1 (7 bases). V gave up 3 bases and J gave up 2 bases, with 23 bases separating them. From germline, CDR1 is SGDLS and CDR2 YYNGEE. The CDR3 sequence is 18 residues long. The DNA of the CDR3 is TGTGCCAGCAGCGCCTCTCCCCGCGCGGGGACAGTTCAAGAGACCCAGTACTTC. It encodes CASSASPRAGTVQETQYF.

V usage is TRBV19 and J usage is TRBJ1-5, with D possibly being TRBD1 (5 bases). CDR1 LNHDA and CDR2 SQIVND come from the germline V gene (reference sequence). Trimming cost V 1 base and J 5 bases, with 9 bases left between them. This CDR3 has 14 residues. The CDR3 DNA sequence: TGTGCCAGTAGTATAGGACAGCATTATCAGCCCCAGCATTTT. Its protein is CASSIGQHYQPQHF.

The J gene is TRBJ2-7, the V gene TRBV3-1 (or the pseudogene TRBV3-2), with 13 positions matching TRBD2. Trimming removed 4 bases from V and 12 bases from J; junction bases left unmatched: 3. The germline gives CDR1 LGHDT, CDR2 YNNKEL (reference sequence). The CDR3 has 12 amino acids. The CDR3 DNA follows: TGTGCCAGCAGCCCGGGACTAGCGGGGACGTACTTC. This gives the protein CASSPGLAGTYF.

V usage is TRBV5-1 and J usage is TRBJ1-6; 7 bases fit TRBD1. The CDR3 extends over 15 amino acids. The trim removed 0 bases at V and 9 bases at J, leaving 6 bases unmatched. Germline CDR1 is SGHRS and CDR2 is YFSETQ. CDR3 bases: TGCGCCAGCAGCTTGGATGAGGGGGCTCCTTCACCCCTCCACTTT. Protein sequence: CASSLDEGAPSPLHF. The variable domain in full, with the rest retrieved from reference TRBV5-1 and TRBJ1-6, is KAGVTQTPRYLIKTRGQQVTLSCSPISGHRSVSWYQQTPGQGLQFLFEYFSETQRNKGNFPGRFSGRQFSNSRSEMNVSTLELGDSALYLCASSLDEGAPSPLHFGNGTRLTVT.

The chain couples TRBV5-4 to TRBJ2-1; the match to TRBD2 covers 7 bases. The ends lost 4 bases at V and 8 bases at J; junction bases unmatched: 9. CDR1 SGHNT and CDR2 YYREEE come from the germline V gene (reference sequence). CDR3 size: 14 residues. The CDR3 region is CASSPGRAVDEQFF. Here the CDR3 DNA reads TGTGCCAGCAGCCCAGGGAGGGCGGTCGATGAGCAGTTCTTC.

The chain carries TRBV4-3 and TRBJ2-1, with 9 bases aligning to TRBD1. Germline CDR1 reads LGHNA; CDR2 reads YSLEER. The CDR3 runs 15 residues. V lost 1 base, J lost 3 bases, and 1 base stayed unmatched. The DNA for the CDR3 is TGCGCCAGCAGCCAAGGGACAGGGGACTACAATGAGCAGTTCTTC. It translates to CASSQGTGDYNEQFF.

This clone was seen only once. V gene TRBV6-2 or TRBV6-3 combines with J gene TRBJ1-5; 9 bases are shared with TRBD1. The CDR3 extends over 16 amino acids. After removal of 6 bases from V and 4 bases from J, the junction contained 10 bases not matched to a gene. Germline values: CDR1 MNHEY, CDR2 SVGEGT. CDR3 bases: TGTGCCAGCAGCGTCCCGGGACAGGGTGTAAATCAGCCCCAGCATTTT. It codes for CASSVPGQGVNQPQHF.

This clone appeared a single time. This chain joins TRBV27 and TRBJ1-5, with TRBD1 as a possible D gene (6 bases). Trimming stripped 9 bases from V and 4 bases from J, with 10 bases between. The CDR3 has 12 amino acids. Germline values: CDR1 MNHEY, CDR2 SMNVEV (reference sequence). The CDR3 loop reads CASTTGNQPQHF. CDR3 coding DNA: TGTGCCAGTACAACAGGGAATCAGCCCCAGCATTTT.

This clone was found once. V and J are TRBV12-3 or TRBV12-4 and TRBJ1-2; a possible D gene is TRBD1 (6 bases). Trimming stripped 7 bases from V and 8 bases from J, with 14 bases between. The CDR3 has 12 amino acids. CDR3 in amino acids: CASTGVSGGYTF. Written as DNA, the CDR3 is TGTGCCAGCACAGGGGTTTCCGGGGGCTACACCTTC.

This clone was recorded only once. The CDR3, as DNA: TGTGCCAGCAGCGTCCGACCCTTGAAGGTATTTAGCGGGGGGCCGACGAACCAAGAGACCCAGTACTTC. This gives the protein CASSVRPLKVFSGGPTNQETQYF. The chain carries TRBV9 and TRBJ2-5, with 10 nucleotides matching TRBD2. Trimming removed 2 bases from V and 0 bases from J; junction bases left unmatched: 25. Germline CDR1 and CDR2: SGDLS and YYNGEE. The CDR3 consists of 23 residues.

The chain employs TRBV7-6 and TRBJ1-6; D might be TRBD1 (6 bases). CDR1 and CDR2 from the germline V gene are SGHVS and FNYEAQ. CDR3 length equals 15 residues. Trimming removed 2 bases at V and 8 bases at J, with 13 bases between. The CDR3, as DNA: TGTGCCAGCAGCTTAAGGGCAGGGGCCGATTCACCCCTCCACTTT. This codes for CASSLRAGADSPLHF.

DNA for the CDR3: TGTGCCAGCAGCTTCGAGGCAAGCTCTGGAAACACCATATATTTT. Amino acids: CASSFEASSGNTIYF. V usage is TRBV9 and J usage is TRBJ1-3, with D unresolved. Deletions cut 4 bases from V and 0 bases from J, with 11 bases between. CDR1 is SGDLS and CDR2 is YYNGEE in the germline V gene. The CDR3 sequence is 15 residues long.

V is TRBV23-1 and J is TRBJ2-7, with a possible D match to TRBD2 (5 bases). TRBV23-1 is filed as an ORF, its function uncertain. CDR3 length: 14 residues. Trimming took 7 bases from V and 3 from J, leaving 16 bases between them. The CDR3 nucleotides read TGCGCCAGCATTAAAGCGGCAGCCAACTACGAGCAGTACTTC. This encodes CASIKAAANYEQYF.

CDR3: CASSLAPQVSLYEQYF. CDR3 DNA sequence: TGTGCCAGCAGCTTAGCGCCACAGGTTTCTCTCTACGAGCAGTACTTC. The rearrangement joins TRBV7-8 to TRBJ2-7; a weak D match, TRBD1 (5 bases). The V end was cut by 0 bases, the J end by 3 bases, with 15 bases between. Per the germline V gene, CDR1 is SGHVS and CDR2 is FQNEAQ. This CDR3 comprises 16 residues.

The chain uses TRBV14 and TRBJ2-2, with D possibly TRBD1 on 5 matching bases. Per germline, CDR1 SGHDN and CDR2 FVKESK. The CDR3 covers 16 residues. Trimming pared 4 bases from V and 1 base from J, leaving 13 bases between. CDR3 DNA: TGTGCCAGCAGCCCGCTCAGGGATTTGAACACCGGGGAGCTGTTTTTT. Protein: CASSPLRDLNTGELFF.

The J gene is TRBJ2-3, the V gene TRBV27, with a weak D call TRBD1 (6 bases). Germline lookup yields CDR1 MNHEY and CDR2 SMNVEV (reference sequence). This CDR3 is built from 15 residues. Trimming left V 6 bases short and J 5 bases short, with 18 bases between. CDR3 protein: CASRPPRGGIDTQYF. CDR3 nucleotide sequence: TGTGCCAGCAGACCTCCCAGAGGGGGAATAGATACGCAGTATTTT.

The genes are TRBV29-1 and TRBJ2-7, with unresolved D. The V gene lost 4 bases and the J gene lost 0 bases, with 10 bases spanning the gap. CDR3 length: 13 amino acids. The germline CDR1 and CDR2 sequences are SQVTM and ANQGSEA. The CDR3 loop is CSVGPTDSYEQYF. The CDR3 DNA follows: TGCAGCGTTGGCCCCACAGACTCCTACGAGCAGTACTTC.

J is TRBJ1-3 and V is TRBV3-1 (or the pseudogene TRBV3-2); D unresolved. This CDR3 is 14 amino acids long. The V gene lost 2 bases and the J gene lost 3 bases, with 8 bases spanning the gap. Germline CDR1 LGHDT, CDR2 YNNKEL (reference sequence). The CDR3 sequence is CASSQRGHGNTIYF. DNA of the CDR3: TGTGCCAGCAGCCAACGAGGGCATGGAAACACCATATATTTT.

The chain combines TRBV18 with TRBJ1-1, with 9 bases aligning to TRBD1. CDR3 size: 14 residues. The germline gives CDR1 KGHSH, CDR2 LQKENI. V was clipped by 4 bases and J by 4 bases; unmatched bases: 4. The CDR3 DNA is TGTGCCAGCTCACTGAAGACAGGGGGCACTGAAGCTTTCTTT. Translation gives CASSLKTGGTEAFF.

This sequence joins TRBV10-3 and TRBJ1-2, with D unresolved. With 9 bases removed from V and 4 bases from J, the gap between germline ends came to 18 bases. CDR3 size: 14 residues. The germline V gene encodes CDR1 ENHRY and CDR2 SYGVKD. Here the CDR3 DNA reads TGTGCCATTGGAGACGGCCGCGCCTCCTATGGCTACACCTTC. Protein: CAIGDGRASYGYTF.